Reported below is one T cell receptor beta chain. Its antigen is not identified. The data originate from a study of graft-versus-host responses after intestinal transplantation. The wider study: Anti-thymocyte globulin served as induction for all recipients, who then took tacrolimus and steroids for approximately 3 years.

The repertoire was sequenced with immunoSEQ multiplex PCR; TCRdb's copy has only in-frame clones and lacks some. The sample yields tens of thousands of clones, over 80% seen once. The CDR3 is 15 amino acids. CDR1 and CDR2 (germline): SGHTA, FQGNSA. V dropped 3 bases and J dropped 1; count of bases not matched to a gene: 5. The receptor comes from a human donor who was the organ donor for an intestinal transplant. The chain carries TRBV7-2 and TRBJ2-5, with TRBD2 identical over 7 bases. The sample in question was unstimulated CD8+ T cells sorted from spleen or lymph node cells, obtained before transplant. CDR3 amino acids: CASSLGRASQETQYF. DNA for the CDR3: TGTGCCAGCAGCTTGGGGAGGGCTAGCCAAGAGACCCAGTACTTC.